This TCR beta chain is from a study of CD8 T cells in Susac syndrome. The germline V gene encodes CDR1 SGHTA and CDR2 FQGNSA. CDR3 length equals 14 residues. The V and J ends lost 4 bases and 2 bases, in that order; junction bases with no gene match: 1. The RNA, about 0.45 to 1 ug, was put through reverse transcription using random hexamers. With immunoSEQ multiplex PCR, TCR beta CDR3 was amplified across 54 Vbeta and 13 Jbeta. TCRdb independently ran MiXCR on the immunoSEQ multiplex PCR reads; one entry per CDR3 protein. Among about 200,000 distinct CDR3 sequences, almost 96% were seen once, and the ten largest hold around 0.093%. The T cells that were sequenced for TCR beta were CD8+ and CD4+ cells from blood.

The chain employs TRBV7-2 and TRBJ2-7; 11 positions agree with TRBD1. Sample: CD4+ T cells from PBMCs. The sequence came from a human donor with multiple sclerosis. CDR3 protein: CASSSGQGAYEQYF. In DNA, the CDR3 is TGTGCCAGCAGCTCGGGACAGGGGGCCTACGAGCAGTACTTC.